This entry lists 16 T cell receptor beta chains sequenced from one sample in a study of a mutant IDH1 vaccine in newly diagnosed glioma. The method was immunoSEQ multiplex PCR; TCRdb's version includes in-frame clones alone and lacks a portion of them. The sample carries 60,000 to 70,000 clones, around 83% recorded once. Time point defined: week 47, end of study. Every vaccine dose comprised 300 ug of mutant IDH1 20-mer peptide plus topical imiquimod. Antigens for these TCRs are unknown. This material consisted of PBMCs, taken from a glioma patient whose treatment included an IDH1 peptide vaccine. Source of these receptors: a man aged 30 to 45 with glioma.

DNA of the CDR3: TGTGCCAGCAGCTTAGAGGCCAGGGTCCAAGAGACCCAGTACTTC. This sequence encodes CASSLEARVQETQYF. This chain uses TRBV7-9 with TRBJ2-5, with a possible D match to TRBD1 (5 bases). The CDR3 has 15 residues. Per germline, CDR1 SEHNR and CDR2 FQNEAQ (reference sequence). Trimming cost V 1 base and J 1 base, with 10 bases left between them. The variable domain in full, with the rest retrieved from reference TRBV7-9 and TRBJ2-5, is DTGVSQNPRHKITKRGQNVTFRCDPISEHNRLYWYRQTLGQGPEFLTYFQNEAQLEKSRLLSDRFSAERPKGSFSTLEIQRTEQGDSAMYLCASSLEARVQETQYFGPGTRLLVL.

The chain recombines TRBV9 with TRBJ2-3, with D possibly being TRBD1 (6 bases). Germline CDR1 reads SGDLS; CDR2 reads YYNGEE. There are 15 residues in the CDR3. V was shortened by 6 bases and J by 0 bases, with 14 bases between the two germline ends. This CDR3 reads CASKKGDRSTDTQYF. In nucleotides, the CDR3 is TGTGCCAGCAAAAAGGGGGACCGAAGCACAGATACGCAGTATTTT.

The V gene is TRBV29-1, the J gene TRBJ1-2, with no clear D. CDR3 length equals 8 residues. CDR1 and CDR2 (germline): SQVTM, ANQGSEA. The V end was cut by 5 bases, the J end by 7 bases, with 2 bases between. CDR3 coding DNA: TGCAGCGTTACTGGCTACACCTTC. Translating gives CSVTGYTF.

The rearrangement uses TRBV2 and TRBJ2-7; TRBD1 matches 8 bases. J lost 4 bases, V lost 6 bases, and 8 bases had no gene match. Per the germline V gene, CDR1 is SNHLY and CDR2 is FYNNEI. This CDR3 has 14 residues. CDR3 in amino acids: CASSPGGFVYEQYF. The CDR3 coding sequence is TGTGCCAGCAGCCCAGGGGGCTTCGTTTACGAGCAGTACTTC.

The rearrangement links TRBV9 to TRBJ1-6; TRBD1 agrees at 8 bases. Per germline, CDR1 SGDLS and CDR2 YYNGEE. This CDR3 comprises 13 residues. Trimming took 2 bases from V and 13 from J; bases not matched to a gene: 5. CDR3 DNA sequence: TGTGCCAGCAGCGTCGACAGGGGCGGGCCCCTCCACTTT. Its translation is CASSVDRGGPLHF.

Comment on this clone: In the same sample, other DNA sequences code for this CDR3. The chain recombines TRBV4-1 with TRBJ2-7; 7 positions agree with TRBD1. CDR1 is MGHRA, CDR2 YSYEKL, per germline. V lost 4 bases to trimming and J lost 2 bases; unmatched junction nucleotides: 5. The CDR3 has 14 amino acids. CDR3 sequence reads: CASSRPGQTYEQYF. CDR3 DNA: TGCGCCAGCAGCCGCCCGGGACAGACCTACGAGCAGTACTTC.

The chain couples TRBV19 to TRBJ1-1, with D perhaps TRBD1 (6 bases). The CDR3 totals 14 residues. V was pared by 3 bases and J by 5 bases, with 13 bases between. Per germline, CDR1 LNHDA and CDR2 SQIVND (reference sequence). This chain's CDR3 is CASSIKKGGTEAFF. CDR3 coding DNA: TGTGCCAGTAGTATTAAAAAGGGGGGAACTGAAGCTTTCTTT. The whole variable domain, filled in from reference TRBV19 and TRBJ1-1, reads DGGITQSPKYLFRKEGQNVTLSCEQNLNHDAMYWYRQDPGQGLRLIYYSQIVNDFQKGDIAEGYSVSREKKESFPLTVTSAQKNPTAFYLCASSIKKGGTEAFFGQGTRLTVV.

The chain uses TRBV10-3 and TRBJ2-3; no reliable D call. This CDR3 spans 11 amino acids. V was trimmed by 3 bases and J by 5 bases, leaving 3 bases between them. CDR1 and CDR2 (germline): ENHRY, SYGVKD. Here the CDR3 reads CAISERDTQYF. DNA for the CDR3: TGTGCCATCAGTGAACGAGATACGCAGTATTTT.

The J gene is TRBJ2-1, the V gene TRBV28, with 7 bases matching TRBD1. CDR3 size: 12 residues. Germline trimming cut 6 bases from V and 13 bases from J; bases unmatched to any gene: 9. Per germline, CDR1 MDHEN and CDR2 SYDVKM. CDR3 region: CASSTGQWVQFF. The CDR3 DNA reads TGTGCCAGCAGCACGGGACAGTGGGTACAGTTCTTC.

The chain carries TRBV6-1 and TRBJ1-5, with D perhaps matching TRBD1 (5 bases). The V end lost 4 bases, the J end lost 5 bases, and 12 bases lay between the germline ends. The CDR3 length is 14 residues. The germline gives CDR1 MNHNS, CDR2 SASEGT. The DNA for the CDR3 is TGTGCCAGCAGTGGGCAGGGAGGCGATCAGCCCCAGCATTTT. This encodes CASSGQGGDQPQHF.

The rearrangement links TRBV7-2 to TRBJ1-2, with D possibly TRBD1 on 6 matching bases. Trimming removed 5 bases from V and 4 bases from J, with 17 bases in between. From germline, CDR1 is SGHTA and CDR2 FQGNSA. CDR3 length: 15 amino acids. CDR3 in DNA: TGTGCCAGCAGCCTCAGGACAGAGGGAATCTATGGCTACACCTTC. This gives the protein CASSLRTEGIYGYTF.

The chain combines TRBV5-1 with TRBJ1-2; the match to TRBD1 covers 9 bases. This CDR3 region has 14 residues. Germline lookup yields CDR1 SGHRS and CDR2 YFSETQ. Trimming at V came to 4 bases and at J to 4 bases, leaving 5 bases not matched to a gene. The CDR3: CASSPGQGLYGYTF. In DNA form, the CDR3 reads TGCGCCAGCAGCCCGGGACAGGGCCTCTATGGCTACACCTTC.

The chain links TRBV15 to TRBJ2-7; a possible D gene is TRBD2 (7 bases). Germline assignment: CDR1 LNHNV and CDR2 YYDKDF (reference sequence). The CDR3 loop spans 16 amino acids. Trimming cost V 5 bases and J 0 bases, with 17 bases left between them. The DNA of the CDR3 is TGTGCCACCAGCTTCCGAGGGGGGGGGCCCTCCTACGAGCAGTACTTC. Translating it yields CATSFRGGGPSYEQYF.

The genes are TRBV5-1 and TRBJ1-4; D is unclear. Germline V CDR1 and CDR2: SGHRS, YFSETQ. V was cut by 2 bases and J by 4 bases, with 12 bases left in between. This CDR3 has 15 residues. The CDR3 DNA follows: TGCGCCAGCAGCTTTTCACTTTCAAATAATGAAAAACTGTTTTTT. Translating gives CASSFSLSNNEKLFF.

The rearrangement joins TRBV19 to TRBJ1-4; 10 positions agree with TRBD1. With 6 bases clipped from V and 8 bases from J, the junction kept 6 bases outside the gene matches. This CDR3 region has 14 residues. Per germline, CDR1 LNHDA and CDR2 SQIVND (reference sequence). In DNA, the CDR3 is TGTGCCAGTAGAAGACAGGGGGCGCGAGAAAAACTGTTTTTT. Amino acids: CASRRQGAREKLFF.

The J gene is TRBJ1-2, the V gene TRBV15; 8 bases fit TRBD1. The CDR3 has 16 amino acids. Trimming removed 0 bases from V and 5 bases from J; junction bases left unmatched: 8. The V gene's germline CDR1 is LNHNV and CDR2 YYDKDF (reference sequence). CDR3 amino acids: CATSREGAGGGYGYTF. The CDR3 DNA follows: TGTGCCACCAGCAGAGAGGGAGCAGGGGGCGGATATGGCTACACCTTC.